The rows below give T cell receptor beta chains drawn from one sample of a study of shared clonotypes between healthy human individuals. Repertoires were generated with immunoSEQ multiplex PCR, while TCRdb's copy carries only in-frame clones and drops some. Of about 710,000 clones listed, roughly 72% were seen once; the top ten hold more than 1.5%. Sequenced: memory CD4+ T cells sorted from blood. These TCRs come from a woman under 40 in good health. The CDR3 runs from the conserved cysteine through the conserved F or W. The D gene is left open where the match is weak. The listing skips clone size in some rows; elsewhere it reads once, few, many or a size class.

TRBV21-1	TRBJ2-5	-	-	TGTGCCAGCAGCGAGCGGGACAGGGAAGAGACCCAGTACTTC	CASSERDREETQYF
TRBV28	TRBJ1-1	TRBD1	many	TGTGCCAGCATCAACAGGGGGAAGGCTGAAGCTTTCTTT	CASINRGKAEAFF
TRBV6-4	TRBJ1-2	-	-	TGTGCCAGCAGTGACGGGGGAACCAACTATGGCTACACCTTC	CASSDGGTNYGYTF
TRBV5-1	TRBJ2-5	TRBD1	once	TGCGCCAGCAGCCTCGGGACAGGCCAAGAGACCCAGTACTTC	CASSLGTGQETQYF
TRBV6-5	TRBJ1-5	-	once	TGTGCCAGCAGTTCATCTAGCAATCAGCCCCAGCATTTT	CASSSSSNQPQHF
TRBV28	TRBJ1-5	-	many	TGTGCCAGCAGAGGGAGTAGCAATCAGCCCCAGCATTTT	CASRGSSNQPQHF
TRBV7-8	TRBJ2-7	TRBD2	-	TGTGCCAGCACCAACTGGGTGGGGACTAGCGGGAGAAGGAGCTACGAGCAGTACTTC	CASTNWVGTSGRRSYEQYF
TRBV28	TRBJ1-2	-	-	TGTGCCAGCACCAAAAGCCCGTATGGCTACACCTTC	CASTKSPYGYTF
TRBV28	TRBJ1-4	-	few	TGTGCCAGCAGTGAGGGGGTCAATGAAAAACTGTTTTTT	CASSEGVNEKLFF
TRBV5-1	TRBJ1-4	TRBD1	-	TGCGCCAGCAGCTTGGCCGGGAGACAGGGTAATGAAAAACTGTTTTTT	CASSLAGRQGNEKLFF
TRBV30	TRBJ1-5	-	-	TGTGCCTGGAGTGGGGGCCTCAATCAGCCCCAGCATTTT	CAWSGGLNQPQHF
TRBV29-1	TRBJ2-2	TRBD2	few	TGCAGCGCGAGCAGCCTGGCGGGAGGTTCCGGGGAGCTGTTTTTT	CSASSLAGGSGELFF
TRBV4-1	TRBJ2-3	-	few	TGCGCCAGCAGCCAAGAAAGAGCGGGTATTGTAGATACGCAGTATTTT	CASSQERAGIVDTQYF
TRBV7-2	TRBJ2-2	TRBD1	-	TGTGCCAGCAGCTTAGCGAACAGGGGTAACGGGGAGCTGTTTTTT	CASSLANRGNGELFF
TRBV29-1	TRBJ2-7	TRBD2	-	TGCAGCGTGGGGAGGGACGGCTACGAGCAGTACTTC	CSVGRDGYEQYF
TRBV2	TRBJ1-1	-	-	TGTGCCAGCAGTGGGAGTCAGGGGAAGCTTTTTTCGAACACTGAAGCTTTCTTT	CASSGSQGKLFSNTEAFF